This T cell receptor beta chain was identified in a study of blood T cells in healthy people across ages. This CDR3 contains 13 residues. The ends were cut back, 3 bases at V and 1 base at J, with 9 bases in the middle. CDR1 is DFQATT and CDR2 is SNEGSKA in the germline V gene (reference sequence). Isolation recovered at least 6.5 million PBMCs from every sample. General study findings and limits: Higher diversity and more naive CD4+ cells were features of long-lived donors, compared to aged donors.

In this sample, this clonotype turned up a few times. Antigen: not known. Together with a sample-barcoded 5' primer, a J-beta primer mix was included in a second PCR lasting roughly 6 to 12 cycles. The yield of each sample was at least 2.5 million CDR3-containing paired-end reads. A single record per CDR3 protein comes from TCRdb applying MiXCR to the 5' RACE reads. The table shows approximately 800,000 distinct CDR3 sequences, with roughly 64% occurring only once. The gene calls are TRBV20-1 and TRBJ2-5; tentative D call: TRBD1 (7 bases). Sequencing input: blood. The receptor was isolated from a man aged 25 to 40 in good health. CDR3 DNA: TGCAGTGCTAGTCAGGGGGGCCAAGAGACCCAGTACTTC. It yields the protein CSASQGGQETQYF.